This is a list of T cell receptor beta chains from one sample in a study of blood T cell repertoires in COVID-19. Data came from immunoSEQ multiplex PCR; TCRdb stores just in-frame clones and leaves some out. The data show about 320,000 clones, around four fifths seen once. Sequencing used peripheral blood. The receptor set was obtained from a woman in her forties or fifties with acute or convalescent COVID-19. Both conserved end residues are part of each CDR3. Fields, in order: J gene, clone size, V gene, CDR3 length, D gene, CDR3 protein, CDR3 DNA. A D gene is named only where the DNA matches it firmly. Clone size is not always given. Where it is, it says once, few, many or a class for expanded clones.

J gene: TRBJ2-1; clone size: .; V gene: TRBV9; CDR3 length: 15; D gene: TRBD1; CDR3 protein: CASTPWGTGSNEQFF; CDR3 DNA: TGTGCCAGCACCCCTTGGGGGACAGGGAGCAATGAGCAGTTCTTC
J gene: TRBJ2-1; clone size: .; V gene: TRBV7-2; CDR3 length: 16; D gene: TRBD2; CDR3 protein: CASSPGTSGAPSEQFF; CDR3 DNA: TGTGCCAGCAGCCCAGGGACTAGCGGGGCCCCAAGTGAGCAGTTCTTC
J gene: TRBJ1-1; clone size: .; V gene: TRBV18; CDR3 length: 15; D gene: .; CDR3 protein: CASSPSGGGNTEAFF; CDR3 DNA: TGTGCCAGCTCACCATCCGGGGGAGGGAACACTGAAGCTTTCTTT
J gene: TRBJ2-2; clone size: .; V gene: TRBV15; CDR3 length: 18; D gene: TRBD2; CDR3 protein: CATRLGLAGGPNTGELFF; CDR3 DNA: TGTGCCACCAGACTGGGACTAGCGGGGGGGCCAAACACCGGGGAGCTGTTTTTT
J gene: TRBJ1-1; clone size: .; V gene: TRBV6-2/TRBV6-3; CDR3 length: 18; D gene: TRBD1; CDR3 protein: CASSFTLRDREFSTEAFF; CDR3 DNA: TGTGCCAGCAGTTTCACGCTCCGGGACAGGGAGTTTAGCACTGAAGCTTTCTTT
J gene: TRBJ1-1; clone size: .; V gene: TRBV6-5; CDR3 length: 11; D gene: .; CDR3 protein: CASSYSSEAFF; CDR3 DNA: TGTGCCAGCAGTTACTCGAGTGAAGCTTTCTTT
J gene: TRBJ2-3; clone size: once; V gene: TRBV10-3; CDR3 length: 15; D gene: .; CDR3 protein: CAISESRTSTDTQYF; CDR3 DNA: TGTGCCATCAGTGAGTCGCGGACTAGCACAGATACGCAGTATTTT
J gene: TRBJ1-1; clone size: once; V gene: TRBV6-4; CDR3 length: 15; D gene: TRBD1; CDR3 protein: CASSDGGQGPGEAFF; CDR3 DNA: TGTGCCAGCAGTGATGGAGGACAGGGTCCGGGAGAAGCTTTCTTT
J gene: TRBJ1-1; clone size: .; V gene: TRBV6-1; CDR3 length: 14; D gene: .; CDR3 protein: CASSEAGLNTEAFF; CDR3 DNA: TGTGCCAGCAGTGAGGCGGGCCTGAACACTGAAGCTTTCTTT
J gene: TRBJ2-1; clone size: .; V gene: TRBV29-1; CDR3 length: 15; D gene: TRBD2; CDR3 protein: CSVRTSGGAYNEQFF; CDR3 DNA: TGCAGCGTGAGAACTAGCGGGGGGGCCTACAATGAGCAGTTCTTC
J gene: TRBJ2-3; clone size: .; V gene: TRBV7-2; CDR3 length: 17; D gene: TRBD2; CDR3 protein: CASSLGLAGGSTDTQYF; CDR3 DNA: TGTGCCAGCAGCTTAGGGTTAGCGGGGGGATCCACAGATACGCAGTATTTT
J gene: TRBJ1-2; clone size: .; V gene: TRBV20-1; CDR3 length: 11; D gene: .; CDR3 protein: CSGGDGDGYTF; CDR3 DNA: TGCAGCGGAGGGGACGGGGATGGCTACACCTTC
J gene: TRBJ1-3; clone size: once; V gene: TRBV30; CDR3 length: 14; D gene: .; CDR3 protein: CAWSETGTDNTIYF; CDR3 DNA: TGTGCCTGGAGTGAAACAGGGACCGACAACACCATATATTTT
J gene: TRBJ2-7; clone size: .; V gene: TRBV5-4; CDR3 length: 14; D gene: TRBD2; CDR3 protein: CASSAGLVDYEQYF; CDR3 DNA: TGTGCCAGCAGCGCGGGACTAGTTGACTACGAGCAGTACTTC
J gene: TRBJ2-3; clone size: .; V gene: TRBV5-4; CDR3 length: 15; D gene: TRBD2; CDR3 protein: CASSGGTSGRDTQYF; CDR3 DNA: TGTGCCAGCAGCGGGGGGACTAGCGGGAGAGATACGCAGTATTTT
J gene: TRBJ1-4; clone size: once; V gene: TRBV25-1; CDR3 length: 16; D gene: .; CDR3 protein: CASSESFASRGEKLFF; CDR3 DNA: TGTGCCAGCAGTGAAAGTTTCGCGTCACGGGGGGAAAAACTGTTTTTT
J gene: TRBJ2-1; clone size: .; V gene: TRBV7-7; CDR3 length: 15; D gene: TRBD1; CDR3 protein: CASSERQGRIYEQFF; CDR3 DNA: TGTGCCAGCTCGGAGAGACAGGGGAGGATTTATGAGCAGTTCTTC
J gene: TRBJ2-1; clone size: .; V gene: TRBV11-1; CDR3 length: 15; D gene: TRBD2; CDR3 protein: CASSLRGLADNEQFF; CDR3 DNA: TGTGCCAGCAGCCTAAGGGGACTAGCAGACAATGAGCAGTTCTTC
J gene: TRBJ1-5; clone size: .; V gene: TRBV7-9; CDR3 length: 15; D gene: TRBD1; CDR3 protein: CASSLGQGANQPQHF; CDR3 DNA: TGTGCCAGCAGCTTAGGCCAGGGGGCGAATCAGCCCCAGCATTTT
J gene: TRBJ2-1; clone size: .; V gene: TRBV7-7; CDR3 length: 16; D gene: .; CDR3 protein: CASSPQTSWSYNEQFF; CDR3 DNA: TGTGCCAGCAGCCCTCAGACTAGTTGGTCCTACAATGAGCAGTTCTTC
J gene: TRBJ1-1; clone size: .; V gene: TRBV18; CDR3 length: 14; D gene: .; CDR3 protein: CASSPREENTEAFF; CDR3 DNA: TGTGCCAGCTCACCAAGGGAGGAGAACACTGAAGCTTTCTTT
J gene: TRBJ2-2; clone size: .; V gene: TRBV7-8; CDR3 length: 16; D gene: .; CDR3 protein: CASSAREGANTGELFF; CDR3 DNA: TGTGCCAGCAGCGCCAGGGAAGGAGCGAACACCGGGGAGCTGTTTTTT
J gene: TRBJ2-2; clone size: .; V gene: TRBV4-1; CDR3 length: 17; D gene: TRBD1; CDR3 protein: CASSLHWGTGFAGELFF; CDR3 DNA: TGCGCCAGCAGCCTGCACTGGGGGACAGGGTTCGCCGGGGAGCTGTTTTTT
J gene: TRBJ1-5; clone size: .; V gene: TRBV19; CDR3 length: 15; D gene: .; CDR3 protein: CASSSQGYSNQPQHF; CDR3 DNA: TGTGCCAGTAGTTCTCAGGGGTATAGCAATCAGCCCCAGCATTTT